Given below is one T cell receptor (beta chain) in context. Its antigen is as yet unknown. TCRdb's copy holds only in-frame clones and misses some; the assay was immunoSEQ multiplex PCR. The data show 36,000 or so clones, 55% to 85% seen once. Rectal tissue came from one to two pinch biopsies taken at colonoscopy. The data were obtained in a study of pediatric ulcerative colitis. Overall study results and limits: Clonal expansions reduced rectal repertoire diversity in acute severe colitis. Compared with controls, ulcerative colitis showed greater blood-rectum clone sharing. Blood samples from two patients yielded substantially fewer templates and were excluded from blood-rectal overlap analysis.

The J segment lost 7 bases and the V segment lost 0 bases, leaving 4 bases of the junction unmatched. Germline V CDR1 and CDR2: SGHTA, FQGNSA. This CDR3 has 16 amino acids. This TCR came from a boy younger than 18 with moderate ulcerative colitis. This chain links TRBV7-2 with TRBJ2-1; 12 bases fit TRBD2. The sequenced sample consisted of gut tissue. The CDR3 DNA reads as TGTGCCAGCAGCTTAGCGCTAGCGGGGGGGCCGAATGAGCAGTTCTTC. This encodes CASSLALAGGPNEQFF. Full variable domain (missing parts from reference TRBV7-2 and TRBJ2-1): GAGVSQSPSNKVTEKGKDVELRCDPISGHTALYWYRQSLGQGLEFLIYFQGNSAPDKSGLPSDRFSAERTGGSVSTLTIQRTQQEDSAVYLCASSLALAGGPNEQFFGPGTRLTVL.